This entry lists 4 T cell receptor beta chains sequenced from one sample in a study of cytomegalovirus exposure and HLA in healthy donors. Vbeta (60) and Jbeta (13) primers were used in the PCR. The table came from immunoSEQ multiplex PCR; TCRdb's copy has only in-frame clones and leaves some out. The sample lists around 130,000 clones, 77% occurring once. Sequencing input: PBMCs. The receptors come from a man aged 18 to 30 in good health and CMV-seropositive.

The chain links TRBV6-5 to TRBJ2-7; 12 bases agree with TRBD2. The CDR3 sequence is 15 residues long. J was trimmed by 3 bases and V by 5 bases; bases with no gene match: 5. Looked up from germline, CDR1 is MNHEY and CDR2 is SVGAGI. CDR3 nucleotide sequence: TGTGCCAGCAGTCCACGGACTAGCGGGGACTACGAGCAGTACTTC. Its protein product is CASSPRTSGDYEQYF.

The V gene is TRBV10-1, the J gene TRBJ2-1; D is unclear. V lost 0 bases and J 7 bases, leaving 4 bases between the germline ends. CDR1 and CDR2 (germline): WNHNN, SYGVQD (reference sequence). The CDR3 is made up of 12 amino acids. The CDR3 reads CASSESVNEQFF. The DNA of the CDR3 is TGCGCCAGCAGTGAGTCCGTGAATGAGCAGTTCTTC.

This clone was observed a few times. The rearrangement joins TRBV19 to TRBJ1-6; no clear D gene. CDR1 and CDR2 (germline): LNHDA, SQIVND (reference sequence). The CDR3 is 13 amino acids. Trimming took 4 bases from V and 8 from J, leaving 9 bases between them. CDR3 loop: CASSTSIDSPLHF. The CDR3 DNA follows: TGTGCCAGTAGTACCTCTATTGATTCACCCCTCCACTTT.

This clone was picked up a small number of times. V is TRBV7-9 and J is TRBJ1-2; TRBD1 matches 7 bases. CDR3 length: 13 amino acids. The germline V gene has CDR1 SEHNR and CDR2 FQNEAQ (reference sequence). V lost 2 bases and J lost 5; bases outside the gene matches: 2. The CDR3 spells CASSLTGQYGYTF. The CDR3 DNA reads as TGTGCCAGCAGCTTAACGGGACAGTATGGCTACACCTTC.